The TCR beta chain described here comes from a study of technical replicates of blood from several donors. The V gene's germline CDR1 is LGHNA and CDR2 YSLEER. This CDR3 is built from 15 residues. V gave up 1 base and J gave up 2 bases, with 12 bases separating them. Method: immunoSEQ multiplex PCR; TCRdb's copy keeps in-frame clones and lacks some. The table records around 61,000 clones, 70% to 90% of them present only once. The gene calls are TRBV4-3 and TRBJ2-7; tentative D call: TRBD2 (5 bases). This TCR derives from a human donor in good health. Some clones in this sample may be carry-over from other donors' samples. Sequencing was performed on PBMCs. The CDR3 loop reads CASSQVEGEPYEQYF. The CDR3 DNA sequence: TGCGCCAGCAGCCAAGTTGAGGGAGAACCCTACGAGCAGTACTTC.